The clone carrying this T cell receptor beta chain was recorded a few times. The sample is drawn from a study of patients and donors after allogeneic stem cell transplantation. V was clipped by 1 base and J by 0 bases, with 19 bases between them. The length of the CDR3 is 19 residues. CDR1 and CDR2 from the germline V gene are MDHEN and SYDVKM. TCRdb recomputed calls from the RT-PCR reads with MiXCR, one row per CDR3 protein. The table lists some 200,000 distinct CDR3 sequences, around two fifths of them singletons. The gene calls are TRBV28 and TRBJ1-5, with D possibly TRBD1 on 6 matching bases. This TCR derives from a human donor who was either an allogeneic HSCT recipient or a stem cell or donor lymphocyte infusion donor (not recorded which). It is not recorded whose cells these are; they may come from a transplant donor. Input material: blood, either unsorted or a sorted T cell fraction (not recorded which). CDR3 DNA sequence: TGTGCCAGCAGTTTATTAGGGGGGAGAGACATCAATAGCAATCAGCCCCAGCATTTT. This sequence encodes CASSLLGGRDINSNQPQHF.